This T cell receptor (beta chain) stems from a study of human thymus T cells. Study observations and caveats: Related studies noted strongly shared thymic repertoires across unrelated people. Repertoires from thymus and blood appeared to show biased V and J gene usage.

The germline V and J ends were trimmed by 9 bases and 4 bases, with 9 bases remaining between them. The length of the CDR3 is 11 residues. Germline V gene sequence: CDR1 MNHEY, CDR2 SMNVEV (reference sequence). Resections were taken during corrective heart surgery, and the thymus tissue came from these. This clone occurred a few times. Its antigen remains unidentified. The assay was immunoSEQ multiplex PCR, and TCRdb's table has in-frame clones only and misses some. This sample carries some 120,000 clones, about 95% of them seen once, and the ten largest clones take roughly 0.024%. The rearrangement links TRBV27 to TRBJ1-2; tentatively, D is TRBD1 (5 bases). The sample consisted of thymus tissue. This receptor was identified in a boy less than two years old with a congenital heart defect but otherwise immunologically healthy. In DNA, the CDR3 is TGTGCCAGTGGGACGGGCTATGGCTACACCTTC. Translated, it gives CASGTGYGYTF.